These 5 T cell receptor beta chains originate from one sample sequenced in a study of blood T cells in healthy people across ages. Through a sample-barcoded 5' primer and a J-beta primer mix, a second PCR was run for roughly 7 to 12 cycles. One entry per CDR3 protein results from TCRdb running MiXCR on the 5' RACE reads. The data hold about 770,000 distinct CDR3 sequences, with around 43% observed a single time. The sequencing sample was made of blood. All receptors derive from a man aged 60-69 years in good health.

The chain employs TRBV6-2 or TRBV6-3 and TRBJ1-2; no firm D call. The CDR3 loop spans 14 amino acids. Trimming cost V 0 bases and J 11 bases, with 16 bases left between them. Germline V gene sequence: CDR1 MNHEY, CDR2 SVGEGT. The CDR3 nucleotides are TGTGCCAGCAGTTACTCTACCCAGTTGGAGGGATACACCTTC. The encoded protein is CASSYSTQLEGYTF.

This clonotype showed up just once. V gene TRBV7-9 combines with J gene TRBJ2-7, with no clear D. The germline CDR1 and CDR2 sequences are SEHNR and FQNEAQ (reference sequence). The V gene lost 4 bases and the J gene lost 1 base, with 8 bases spanning the gap. The CDR3 has 13 amino acids. CDR3: CASSSWGSYEQYF. The DNA for the CDR3 is TGTGCCAGCAGCTCCTGGGGTTCCTACGAGCAGTACTTC.

This chain connects TRBV4-1 to TRBJ2-4; TRBD2 matches at 8 bases. The CDR3 is 18 residues long. CDR1 and CDR2 (germline): MGHRA, YSYEKL. V lost 3 bases to trimming and J lost 15 bases; unmatched junction nucleotides: 25. For the CDR3, the DNA is TGCGCCAGCAGCCAGAGAAGCGGGGGCGGACTTGTCGAAGAGACCCGGTACTTC. Translated: CASSQRSGGGLVEETRYF.

The chain uses TRBV20-1 and TRBJ2-3; 7 bases fit TRBD1. The CDR3 extends over 15 amino acids. V shed 5 bases, J shed 3 bases, and the junction held 11 bases outside the gene matches. Germline assignment: CDR1 DFQATT and CDR2 SNEGSKA (reference sequence). The CDR3 DNA follows: TGCAGTGCTTCTAGACAGGGCCTGAGGACAGATACGCAGTATTTT. Translating gives CSASRQGLRTDTQYF.

This clonotype has just a few counts. This chain joins TRBV7-8 and TRBJ2-7; D not certain. V lost 5 bases, J lost 2 bases, and 13 bases lay in between. From germline, CDR1 is SGHVS and CDR2 FQNEAQ. The CDR3 spans 14 residues. CDR3 in amino acids: CASSPRAATYEQYF. For the CDR3, the DNA is TGTGCCAGCAGCCCCCGCGCAGCTACCTACGAGCAGTACTTC. The full variable domain, with the rest looked up from reference TRBV7-8 and TRBJ2-7, is GAGVSQSPRYKVAKRGQDVALRCDPISGHVSLFWYQQALGQGPEFLTYFQNEAQLDKSGLPSDRFFAERPEGSVSTLKIQRTQQEDSAVYLCASSPRAATYEQYFGPGTRLTVT.